Below are 20 T cell receptor beta chains sequenced from a single sample in a study of blood T cell repertoires in COVID-19 (dated by TCRdb to 2020 to 2021). The receptor library was made with the immunoSEQ multiplex PCR assay. The table was pulled from immuneACCESS by TCRdb, which kept in-frame rearrangements only. Such tables lose some clones; where checked, under half of the loss comes from unresolved V genes, and the rest has no known cause. This sample gives fewer than 100,000 clones in total; over 75% of them show up just once. 3.8% of the sample rests with the top ten. Specimen: peripheral blood. The receptor set was obtained from a man between 60 and 75 years old with acute or convalescent COVID-19.

The CDR3 nucleotides read TGTGCCAGCAGTGAGGGACAGGGGGCATATCAGCCCCAGCATTTT. Translation: CASSEGQGAYQPQHF. J is TRBJ1-5 and V is TRBV2; 12 bases are shared with TRBD1. The V gene end was trimmed by 3 bases and the J gene end by 5 bases; junction bases not matched to a gene: 2. In germline, CDR1 is SNHLY, CDR2 FYNNEI. This CDR3 has 15 residues.

This chain joins TRBV5-4 and TRBJ2-3; 7 positions agree with TRBD2. J lost 1 base, V lost 9 bases, and 8 bases had no gene match. The CDR3 is made up of 14 amino acids. CDR1 is SGHNT and CDR2 is YYREEE in the germline V gene (reference sequence). The CDR3: CATPTSRRTDTQYF. The DNA of the CDR3 is TGTGCCACCCCGACTAGCCGCCGCACAGATACGCAGTATTTT.

Only one count was recorded for this clone. V is TRBV10-3 and J is TRBJ2-3; 13 bases align to TRBD2. V lost 3 bases and J lost 4; bases outside the gene matches: 13. CDR1 and CDR2 (germline): ENHRY, SYGVKD. CDR3 size: 19 residues. CDR3 DNA sequence: TGTGCCATCAGTGACACAGGGGGCAGGACTAGCGGGAGTTCAGATACGCAGTATTTT. Translation: CAISDTGGRTSGSSDTQYF.

The V gene is TRBV7-7, the J gene TRBJ2-5, with 10 positions matching TRBD1. The CDR3 has 20 amino acids. Germline V CDR1 and CDR2: SSHAT, FNYEAQ (reference sequence). V lost 6 bases and J lost 5; bases outside the gene matches: 24. CDR3 protein: CASSKRDRGFLGGRKETQYF. The CDR3 nucleotides read TGTGCCAGCAGTAAACGGGACAGGGGTTTTCTAGGCGGGAGAAAGGAGACCCAGTACTTC.

The chain carries TRBV18 and TRBJ2-5; D uncertain. Germline CDR1 KGHSH, CDR2 LQKENI. CDR3 size: 13 residues. The V and J ends lost 0 bases and 5 bases respectively, with 7 bases between them. The CDR3 is CASSPPGVETQYF. CDR3 in DNA: TGTGCCAGCTCACCACCCGGAGTGGAGACCCAGTACTTC. The variable domain in full, completed from reference TRBV18 and TRBJ2-5, reads NAGVMQNPRHLVRRRGQEARLRCSPMKGHSHVYWYRQLPEEGLKFMVYLQKENIIDESGMPKERFSAEFPKEGPSILRIQQVVRGDSAAYFCASSPPGVETQYFGPGTRLLVL.

The genes are TRBV7-2 and TRBJ1-1, with D possibly TRBD1 on 6 matching bases. The germline V gene has CDR1 SGHTA and CDR2 FQGNSA. The length of the CDR3 is 13 residues. V was pared by 5 bases and J by 1 base, with 8 bases between. CDR3 sequence reads: CASSRQANTEAFF. As DNA, the CDR3 is TGTGCCAGCAGCAGACAGGCGAACACTGAAGCTTTCTTT.

This clone was seen a few times. V gene TRBV6-5 combines with J gene TRBJ2-7; D might be TRBD2 (6 bases). Germline lookup yields CDR1 MNHEY and CDR2 SVGAGI. The V gene lost 7 bases and the J gene lost 0 bases, with 13 bases spanning the gap. The CDR3 is 14 residues long. The CDR3 reads CASKGRGLSYEQYF. The CDR3 nucleotides are TGTGCCAGCAAAGGGCGGGGCCTCTCCTACGAGCAGTACTTC.

The chain employs TRBV24-1 and TRBJ1-2; possibly TRBD1 for D (6 bases). Trimming cost V 2 bases and J 7 bases, with 10 bases left between them. Germline values: CDR1 KGHDR, CDR2 SFDVKD. This CDR3 has 13 residues. CDR3 sequence: CATSDSTGFGYTF. Written as DNA, the CDR3 is TGTGCCACCAGTGATTCGACAGGTTTTGGCTACACCTTC.

This clone appeared a few times. The gene calls are TRBV18 and TRBJ1-5; TRBD1 matches 7 bases. V trimming: 4 bases; J trimming: 4 bases; junction bases outside the gene matches: 7. Germline V gives CDR1 KGHSH, CDR2 LQKENI. The CDR3 spans 15 residues. CDR3 sequence reads: CASSLLQGRNQPQHF. Written as DNA, the CDR3 is TGTGCCAGCTCACTACTACAGGGGCGGAATCAGCCCCAGCATTTT.

The CDR3 nucleotides read TGTGCCAGCAGCAGCACAGGGAGCTCTGGAAACACCATATATTTT. Protein sequence: CASSSTGSSGNTIYF. This chain connects TRBV9 to TRBJ1-3; tentatively, D is TRBD1 (6 bases). V lost 4 bases and J lost 0, with 11 bases in between. This CDR3 is built from 15 residues. From germline, CDR1 is SGDLS and CDR2 YYNGEE.

The V gene is TRBV21-1, the J gene TRBJ2-7; the table assigns TRBD1, which was not confirmed against the DNA. TRBV21-1 is a recognized pseudogene. The CDR3 is 16 amino acids. DNA of the CDR3: TGTGCCAGCAGCCCGGCCCCGGACAGGGGTGGGTACGAGCAGTACTTC. It encodes CASSPAPDRGGYEQYF.

The chain combines TRBV7-9 with TRBJ2-1; D is possibly TRBD2 (6 bases). Germline V gene data show CDR1 as SEHNR and CDR2 as FQNEAQ (reference sequence). Trimming left V 6 bases short and J 1 base short, with 13 bases between. CDR3 length: 15 residues. The CDR3 DNA is TGTGCCAGCAGTATGGATGGGAGGTCCTACAATGAGCAGTTCTTC. It is translated as CASSMDGRSYNEQFF.

Comment on this clone: This same CDR3 is encoded by further DNA sequences in the sample. This rearrangement joins TRBV5-1 to TRBJ2-1; TRBD2 matches 11 bases. Per germline, CDR1 SGHRS and CDR2 YFSETQ. The CDR3 consists of 14 residues. V lost 2 bases and J lost 6; bases outside the gene matches: 1. Here the CDR3 DNA reads TGCGCCAGCAGCTTTAGCGGGGGGGCCAATGAGCAGTTCTTC. Its protein product is CASSFSGGANEQFF. The full variable domain, with the rest looked up from reference TRBV5-1 and TRBJ2-1, is KAGVTQTPRYLIKTRGQQVTLSCSPISGHRSVSWYQQTPGQGLQFLFEYFSETQRNKGNFPGRFSGRQFSNSRSEMNVSTLELGDSALYLCASSFSGGANEQFFGPGTRLTVL.

This chain joins TRBV4-1 and TRBJ2-1; D may be TRBD2 (5 bases). The CDR3 runs 18 residues. In germline, CDR1 is MGHRA, CDR2 YSYEKL. V was pared by 0 bases and J by 4 bases, with 19 bases between. CDR3 amino acids: CASSQDLPGWNTYNEQFF. Here the CDR3 DNA reads TGCGCCAGCAGCCAAGATCTGCCGGGGTGGAACACATACAATGAGCAGTTCTTC.

The genes are TRBV11-2 and TRBJ2-1, with D perhaps TRBD2 (5 bases). Germline V gene lookup returns CDR1 SGHAT and CDR2 FQNNGV. This CDR3 has 17 amino acids. The V gene lost 4 bases and the J gene lost 3 bases, with 19 bases spanning the gap. Here the CDR3 DNA reads TGTGCCAGCAGCTCATCCCGCCATGGAGGAAACTACAATGAGCAGTTCTTC. Its protein product is CASSSSRHGGNYNEQFF.

This clone is medium-sized in the sample. V is TRBV30 and J is TRBJ2-5, with TRBD2 matching 10 bases. Germline loops: CDR1 GTSNPN, CDR2 SVGIG (reference sequence). This CDR3 has 14 amino acids. CDR3 nucleotide sequence: TGTGCTTTGGAGAGTAGCGGGGGGCCAGAGACCCAGTACTTC. Its translation is CALESSGGPETQYF.

V and J are TRBV4-1 and TRBJ2-5; 12 nucleotides match TRBD2. Looked up from germline, CDR1 is MGHRA and CDR2 is YSYEKL. The V gene end was trimmed by 2 bases and the J gene end by 4 bases; junction bases not matched to a gene: 11. The CDR3 sequence is 18 residues long. CDR3 nucleotide sequence: TGCGCCAGCAGCCAAAATCTAGCGGGGGGGCCCCGGGGAGAGACCCAGTACTTC. Amino acids: CASSQNLAGGPRGETQYF.

The genes are TRBV3-1 (or the pseudogene TRBV3-2) and TRBJ2-3, with D possibly matching TRBD2 (5 bases). This CDR3 comprises 13 residues. The germline CDR1 and CDR2 sequences are LGHDT and YNNKEL (reference sequence). V was cut by 1 base and J by 6 bases, with 8 bases left in between. CDR3 sequence reads: CASSQAGGDTQYF. CDR3 nucleotides: TGTGCCAGCAGCCAAGCGGGCGGGGATACGCAGTATTTT.

V is TRBV28 and J is TRBJ1-1; D possibly corresponds to TRBD1 (6 bases). The CDR3 consists of 16 residues. Germline-derived CDR1 and CDR2 are MDHEN and SYDVKM. Between the trimmed V and J ends, which lost 3 bases and 1 base, there was a span of 15 bases. CDR3 nucleotide sequence: TGTGCCAGCAGTTTTTCCCGAAGGGGGAGGAACACTGAAGCTTTCTTT. Translating gives CASSFSRRGRNTEAFF.

The rearrangement links TRBV5-4 to TRBJ2-1; 9 bases map to TRBD2. V gave up 4 bases and J gave up 1 base; unmatched junction bases: 6. The CDR3 has 16 amino acids. The germline V gene encodes CDR1 SGHNT and CDR2 YYREEE (reference sequence). For the CDR3, the DNA is TGTGCCAGCAGCCCCGGCGGGGGGGCATCCTACAATGAGCAGTTCTTC. Encoded protein: CASSPGGGASYNEQFF.